The 31 T cell receptor beta chains given below trace back to one sample, sequenced in a study of blood T cells in healthy people across ages. A J-beta primer mix and a sample-barcoded 5' primer were used in a second PCR of roughly 6 to 11 cycles. TCRdb re-analysed the 5' RACE reads in MiXCR, keeping a single row per CDR3 protein. The sample contains approximately 730,000 distinct CDR3 sequences, roughly 43% of which appear only once. Sequenced sample: blood. These receptor sequences come from a woman aged 55-70 years in good health.

The chain has TRBV20-1 and TRBJ1-1; no reliable D call. Trimming removed 6 bases at V and 1 base at J, with 9 bases between. Per the germline V gene, CDR1 is DFQATT and CDR2 is SNEGSKA (reference sequence). This CDR3 has 12 residues. This CDR3 reads CSATAGNTEAFF. DNA for the CDR3: TGCAGTGCCACGGCGGGGAACACTGAAGCTTTCTTT.

The chain is built from TRBV4-3 and TRBJ1-2, with D hard to call. Trimming removed 0 bases at V and 4 bases at J, with 15 bases between. The CDR3 is made up of 16 amino acids. Germline V gene sequence: CDR1 LGHNA, CDR2 YSLEER. CDR3 DNA sequence: TGCGCCAGCAGCCAAGACGGAGGTTCGACCCTCTATGGCTACACCTTC. Translating gives CASSQDGGSTLYGYTF.

This clonotype was detected a few times. V usage is TRBV4-2 and J usage is TRBJ2-2; TRBD1 might be the D (6 bases). Germline V gene lookup returns CDR1 LGHNA and CDR2 YNFKEQ. This CDR3 contains 15 residues. With 3 bases removed from V and 6 bases from J, the gap between germline ends came to 14 bases. The CDR3 coding sequence is TGTGCCAGCAGCCAGGGGGCTGGAGCTGCCGGGGAGCTGTTTTTT. As protein: CASSQGAGAAGELFF.

As to this clonotype: Possible read error: a much larger clone is one base away. This sequence joins TRBV20-1 and TRBJ2-6; maybe TRBD1 (5 bases). Germline CDR1 DFQATT, CDR2 SNEGSKA (reference sequence). The CDR3 runs 13 residues. This CDR3 is CSAGVAGANVQTF. The DNA for the CDR3 is TGCAGTGCAGGGGTAGCTGGGGCCAACGTCCAGACTTTC.

The gene calls are TRBV24-1 and TRBJ1-2; a possible D gene is TRBD1 (5 bases). V dropped 3 bases and J dropped 0 bases, with 7 bases sitting between them. This CDR3 has 14 amino acids. Germline V gene sequence: CDR1 KGHDR, CDR2 SFDVKD. The CDR3 sequence is CATSDTGANYGYTF. The CDR3 bases are TGTGCCACCAGTGATACGGGGGCTAACTATGGCTACACCTTC.

The J gene is TRBJ2-5, the V gene TRBV29-1, with a weak D call TRBD2 (5 bases). The ends were cut back, 5 bases at V and 5 bases at J, with 12 bases in the middle. Germline CDR1 is SQVTM and CDR2 is ANQGSEA. The CDR3 is 12 amino acids. CDR3 sequence: CSVLLGEETQYF. CDR3 in DNA: TGCAGCGTTCTCCTCGGGGAGGAGACCCAGTACTTC.

V gene TRBV6-1 combines with J gene TRBJ1-1; 8 bases are a match to TRBD1. V lost 5 bases and J lost 2; bases outside the gene matches: 7. Germline V gene lookup returns CDR1 MNHNS and CDR2 SASEGT. This CDR3 contains 15 residues. This CDR3 is CASSTTGGVNTEAFF. In DNA, the CDR3 is TGTGCCAGCAGTACTACAGGGGGGGTAAACACTGAAGCTTTCTTT.

This clonotype was observed a single time. The chain uses TRBV3-1 and TRBJ1-1; D is unresolved. CDR3 length: 15 amino acids. Per the germline V gene, CDR1 is LGHDT and CDR2 is YNNKEL (reference sequence). Trimming took off 0 bases at V and 3 bases at J, with 11 bases between the two ends. The CDR3 nucleotides are TGTGCCAGCAGCCAAGAATTGGTGAGGGACACTGAAGCTTTCTTT. Encoded protein: CASSQELVRDTEAFF.

J is TRBJ1-6 and V is TRBV30; 11 bases align to TRBD1. Germline trimming cut 2 bases from V and 7 bases from J; bases unmatched to any gene: 4. There are 15 residues in the CDR3. Looked up from germline, CDR1 is GTSNPN and CDR2 is SVGIG (reference sequence). Written as DNA, the CDR3 is TGTGCCTGGAGTATGTGGACAGGGGGCAATTCACCCCTCCACTTT. The encoded protein is CAWSMWTGGNSPLHF.

This rearrangement joins TRBV21-1 to TRBJ2-7; the D call of TRBD1 is as the table states it, not checked on the DNA. TRBV21-1 is shown as a pseudogene. This CDR3 contains 14 residues. The CDR3 protein is CASSGDRRTYEQYF. The CDR3 DNA is TGTGCCAGCAGCGGGGACAGAAGGACCTACGAGCAGTACTTC.

The V call is TRBV20-1, the J call TRBJ2-3; D is unclear. Trimming took 6 bases from V and 4 from J, leaving 8 bases between them. This CDR3 region has 11 residues. Germline V gene sequence: CDR1 DFQATT, CDR2 SNEGSKA (reference sequence). The CDR3 loop is CSAQHPDTQYF. The CDR3 region has the DNA TGCAGTGCACAACACCCAGATACGCAGTATTTT.

This clonotype was recorded only once. A read error may explain this, as a much larger clone is one base away. The chain is built from TRBV29-1 and TRBJ2-5; 12 bases fit TRBD2. The CDR3 spans 12 residues. V lost 7 bases to trimming and J lost 11 bases; unmatched junction nucleotides: 8. The germline V gene has CDR1 SQVTM and CDR2 ANQGSEA. In DNA, the CDR3 is TGCAGCGGGACTAGCGGGACGAATGAGCAGTACTTC. Amino acids: CSGTSGTNEQYF.

This chain uses TRBV6-6 with TRBJ2-1; the D gene is possibly TRBD1 (5 bases). Trimming shortened V by 6 bases and J by 9 bases, and 15 bases separated the two germline ends. Looked up from germline, CDR1 is MNHNY and CDR2 is SVGAGI (reference sequence). This CDR3 is 13 amino acids long. CDR3 in amino acids: CASSPRAGFEQFF. CDR3 DNA: TGTGCCAGCAGCCCAAGAGCAGGGTTTGAGCAGTTCTTC.

The V and J genes are TRBV7-2 and TRBJ1-1; D is uncertain. Germline CDR1 reads SGHTA; CDR2 reads FQGNSA. V was clipped by 6 bases and J by 0 bases, with 11 bases between them. This CDR3 comprises 14 residues. CDR3 amino acids: CASRIGPVNTEAFF. DNA for the CDR3: TGTGCCAGCAGGATAGGGCCGGTGAACACTGAAGCTTTCTTT.

This clonotype was counted once. The chain combines TRBV10-3 with TRBJ2-1; tentative D call: TRBD1 (6 bases). Trimming shortened V by 8 bases and J by 6 bases, and 17 bases separated the two germline ends. Looked up from germline, CDR1 is ENHRY and CDR2 is SYGVKD. CDR3 length: 14 residues. The chain's CDR3 is CAIRPEQGFNEQFF. The CDR3 coding sequence is TGTGCCATCCGCCCCGAACAGGGTTTCAATGAGCAGTTCTTC.

The chain combines TRBV7-8 with TRBJ1-5; possible D gene TRBD1, 6 bases. This CDR3 comprises 12 residues. V lost 6 bases and J 6 bases, leaving 9 bases between the germline ends. Germline CDR1 reads SGHVS; CDR2 reads FQNEAQ. CDR3 in amino acids: CASRQGTQPQHF. The CDR3 DNA sequence: TGTGCCAGCAGGCAGGGGACTCAGCCCCAGCATTTT.

The chain carries TRBV27 and TRBJ2-1; D ambiguous. CDR3 length equals 15 residues. Germline V gives CDR1 MNHEY, CDR2 SMNVEV (reference sequence). The V gene lost 5 bases and the J gene lost 3 bases, with 14 bases spanning the gap. CDR3 DNA: TGTGCCAGCAGTCCCATACCGGGTGGCTACAATGAGCAGTTCTTC. Its protein product is CASSPIPGGYNEQFF.

The chain links TRBV27 to TRBJ2-5, with 9 bases lining up with TRBD1. The J call may be faulty, since TRBJ2-7 better matches the DNA end. This CDR3 comprises 19 residues. The V gene's germline CDR1 is MNHEY and CDR2 SMNVEV (reference sequence). This chain's CDR3 is CASSLNWVSGTGHYYEQYF. The CDR3 DNA reads TGTGCCAGCAGTTTAAATTGGGTTTCTGGGACAGGGCATTACTACGAGCAGTACTTC.

The V gene is TRBV5-1, the J gene TRBJ2-2; no definite D call. V was shortened by 4 bases and J by 5 bases, with 12 bases between the two germline ends. The CDR3 sequence is 14 residues long. Germline loops: CDR1 SGHRS, CDR2 YFSETQ. CDR3 sequence reads: CASSHPSGTGELFF. CDR3 DNA sequence: TGCGCCAGCAGCCACCCTTCCGGGACCGGGGAGCTGTTTTTT.

The rearrangement joins TRBV5-5 to TRBJ2-2; the match to TRBD2 covers 11 bases. The germline gives CDR1 SGHKS, CDR2 YYEKEE (reference sequence). V lost 3 bases, J lost 5 bases, and 6 bases stayed unmatched. The CDR3 contains 16 residues. The CDR3 reads CASSSQLAGVTGELFF. The CDR3, as DNA: TGTGCCAGCAGCTCCCAACTAGCGGGGGTGACCGGGGAGCTGTTTTTT.

The sample holds one count of this clonotype. The chain links TRBV12-3 or TRBV12-4 to TRBJ1-2, with a weak D call TRBD1 (5 bases). CDR3 size: 13 residues. The V end lost 5 bases, the J end lost 7 bases, and 14 bases lay between the germline ends. The CDR3 nucleotides are TGTGCCAGCAGTCCTAGGGGCAGGATTGGCTACACCTTC. The encoded protein is CASSPRGRIGYTF.

This clonotype was seen only a few times. The chain uses TRBV20-1 and TRBJ1-6; TRBD1 agrees at 9 bases. J lost 7 bases, V lost 3 bases, and 7 bases had no gene match. CDR3 length: 15 residues. Germline loops: CDR1 DFQATT, CDR2 SNEGSKA (reference sequence). CDR3 in amino acids: CSARPPGTGNSPLHF. As DNA, the CDR3 is TGCAGTGCTAGGCCCCCCGGGACAGGGAATTCACCCCTCCACTTT.

V is TRBV20-1 and J is TRBJ2-7, with TRBD1 identical over 9 bases. J lost 6 bases, V lost 5 bases, and 11 bases had no gene match. Germline CDR1 DFQATT, CDR2 SNEGSKA (reference sequence). There are 14 residues in the CDR3. The CDR3: CSAATGTGLGEQYF. The CDR3 DNA reads as TGCAGTGCTGCCACCGGGACAGGGTTGGGCGAGCAGTACTTC.

This clonotype was seen a few times. The chain has TRBV13 and TRBJ1-6, with a possible D match to TRBD1 (6 bases). The CDR3 has 14 residues. The V gene lost 10 bases and the J gene lost 5 bases, with 15 bases spanning the gap. Germline CDR1 PRHDT, CDR2 FYEKMQ (reference sequence). CDR3 in amino acids: CATRRGENNSPLHF. The CDR3 DNA follows: TGTGCCACTCGGAGGGGGGAGAATAATTCACCCCTCCACTTT.

The V gene is TRBV9, the J gene TRBJ2-7; D perhaps matches TRBD1 (8 bases). The CDR3 covers 16 residues. With 4 bases removed from V and 1 base from J, the gap between germline ends came to 18 bases. Germline V CDR1 and CDR2: SGDLS, YYNGEE. CDR3 in DNA: TGTGCCAGCAGCCCGGGGGGACAGGTTCAATCCTACGAGCAGTACTTC. It yields the protein CASSPGGQVQSYEQYF.

The chain links TRBV28 to TRBJ2-7; 8 bases map to TRBD1. Losses at the gene ends were 7 bases for V and 7 bases for J; bases not matched to a gene: 9. Germline V gene sequence: CDR1 MDHEN, CDR2 SYDVKM. This CDR3 comprises 13 residues. The CDR3 here is CASIKDRVREQYF. The CDR3 coding sequence is TGTGCCAGCATTAAGGACAGGGTGCGGGAGCAGTACTTC.

About this clonotype: A much bigger clone sits one base away, suggesting this may be a read error. This sequence joins TRBV6-6 and TRBJ1-1, with 7 bases that match TRBD1. CDR3 size: 13 residues. Germline-derived CDR1 and CDR2 are MNHNY and SVGAGI (reference sequence). The V segment lost 4 bases and the J segment 6 bases; nucleotides outside the gene matches: 5. CDR3: CASSFRGMAEAFF. DNA for the CDR3: TGTGCCAGCAGTTTCAGGGGGATGGCTGAAGCTTTCTTT.

Notes on this clonotype: This likely comes from a read error, as the CDR3 has no conserved phenylalanine or tryptophan at its end. V and J are TRBV2 and TRBJ2-4; D tentatively reads TRBD1 or TRBD2 (5 bases each). The J call may not be correct, given that the DNA end is closer to TRBJ2-7. The CDR3 totals 12 residues. Germline values: CDR1 SNHLY, CDR2 FYNNEI. CDR3 bases: TGTGCGAAGGGGCAGGGACCCTACGAGCAGTACCTC. Residues: CAKGQGPYEQYL.

About this clonotype itself: It is likely a read error, because the conserved phenylalanine at the end of the CDR3 is missing. The DNA is left out, because the CDR3 cannot be placed on it with certainty; the CDR3 is given as TCRdb lists it. The chain recombines TRBV9 with TRBJ2-6. Germline assignment: CDR1 SGDLS and CDR2 YYNGEE. From its first to its last residue, the CDR3 has 18 amino acids. The CDR3 loop is CASSPQLAAFSGANVPTL.

This clonotype is a singleton in its sample. The chain couples TRBV5-1 to TRBJ1-1, with TRBD1 as a possible D gene (5 bases). Germline assignment: CDR1 SGHRS and CDR2 YFSETQ. V lost 4 bases, J lost 6 bases, and 22 bases lay in between. The CDR3 has 16 amino acids. The CDR3 is CASSPGRQSIGSEAFF. DNA of the CDR3: TGCGCCAGCAGCCCCGGAAGACAGTCGATTGGCTCTGAAGCTTTCTTT.

The chain combines TRBV20-1 with TRBJ2-7, with D unclear. The germline V gene encodes CDR1 DFQATT and CDR2 SNEGSKA (reference sequence). The CDR3 sequence is 14 residues long. V shed 7 bases and J shed 0 bases, with 16 bases lying between them. The CDR3 sequence is CSVNPSTRSYEQYF. The CDR3 region has the DNA TGCAGTGTCAATCCGTCCACTCGCTCCTACGAGCAGTACTTC.